The clone carrying this T cell receptor (beta chain) was detected many times. Its specificity is not known. Investigators reverse transcribed all isolated RNA, so they sequenced expressed TCRB transcripts. Using immunoSEQ multiplex PCR, the repertoire was profiled, and TCRdb retains in-frame clones only, with some absent. The table lists about 340,000 clones, less than 9.5% of them singletons. The sample belongs to a study of beta chain features in type 1 diabetes. Study-wide findings and caveats: Shorter templates may be favored by PCR, equally so in patients and controls. Insertions at VDJ junctions were less frequent in type 1 diabetes patients. These patients also deleted more nucleotides at the same junctions. Compared to healthy donors, patients appeared to have naive, central memory and Treg TCRB repertoires that were more alike.

Source material: central memory CD4+ T cells from blood. This receptor was identified in a woman under 30 in good health.

As DNA, the CDR3 is TGTGCCAGCTCACCTCTACAGGGGCTATCTTACTATGGCTACACCTTC. This translates into CASSPLQGLSYYGYTF. V usage is TRBV18 and J usage is TRBJ1-2, with 7 bases identical to TRBD1. The CDR3 has 16 amino acids. The trim removed 3 bases at V and 3 bases at J, leaving 10 bases unmatched. Germline V lookup: CDR1 KGHSH, CDR2 LQKENI.